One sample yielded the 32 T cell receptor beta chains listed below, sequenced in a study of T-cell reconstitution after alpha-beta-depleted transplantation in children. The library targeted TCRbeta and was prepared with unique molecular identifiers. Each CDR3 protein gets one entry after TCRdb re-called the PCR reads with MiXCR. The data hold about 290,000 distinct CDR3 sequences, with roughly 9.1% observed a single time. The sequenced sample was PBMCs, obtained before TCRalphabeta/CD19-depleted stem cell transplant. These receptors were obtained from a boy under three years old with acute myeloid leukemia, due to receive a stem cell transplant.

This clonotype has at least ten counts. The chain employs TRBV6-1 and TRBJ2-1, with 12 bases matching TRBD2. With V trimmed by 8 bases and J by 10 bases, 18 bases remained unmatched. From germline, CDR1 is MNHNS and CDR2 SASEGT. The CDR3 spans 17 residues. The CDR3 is CASRKGLASGGAGEQFF. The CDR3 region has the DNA TGTGCCAGCCGTAAGGGTCTCGCTAGCGGGGGGGCCGGAGAGCAGTTCTTC.

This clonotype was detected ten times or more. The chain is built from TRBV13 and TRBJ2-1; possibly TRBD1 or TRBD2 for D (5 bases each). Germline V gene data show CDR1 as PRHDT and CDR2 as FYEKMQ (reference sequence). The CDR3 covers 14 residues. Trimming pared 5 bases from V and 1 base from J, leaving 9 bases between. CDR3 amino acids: CASSRGQSYNEQFF. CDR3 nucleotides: TGTGCCAGCAGCCGGGGCCAGTCCTACAATGAGCAGTTCTTC.

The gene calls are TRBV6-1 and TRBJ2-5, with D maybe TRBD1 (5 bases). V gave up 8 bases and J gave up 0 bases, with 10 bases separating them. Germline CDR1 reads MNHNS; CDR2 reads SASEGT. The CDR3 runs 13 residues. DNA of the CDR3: TGTGCCAGCGCCCCGACAGACCAAGAGACCCAGTACTTC. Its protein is CASAPTDQETQYF.

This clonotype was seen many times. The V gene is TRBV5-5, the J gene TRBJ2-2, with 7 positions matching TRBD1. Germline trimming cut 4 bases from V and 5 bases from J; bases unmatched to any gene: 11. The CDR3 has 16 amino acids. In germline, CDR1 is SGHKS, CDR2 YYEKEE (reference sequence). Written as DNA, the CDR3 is TGTGCCAGCAGCGGGGAGACAGGGATAAAGACCGGGGAGCTGTTTTTT. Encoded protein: CASSGETGIKTGELFF.

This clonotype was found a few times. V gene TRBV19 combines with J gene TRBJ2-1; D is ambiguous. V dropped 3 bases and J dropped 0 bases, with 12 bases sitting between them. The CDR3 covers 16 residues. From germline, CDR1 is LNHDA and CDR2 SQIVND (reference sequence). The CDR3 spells CASSIQRYSSYNEQFF. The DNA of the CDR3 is TGTGCCAGTAGTATTCAACGGTATAGCTCCTACAATGAGCAGTTCTTC.

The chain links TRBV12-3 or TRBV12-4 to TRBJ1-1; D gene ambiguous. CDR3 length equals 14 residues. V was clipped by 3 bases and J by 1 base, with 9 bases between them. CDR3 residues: CASSFRQPNTEAFF. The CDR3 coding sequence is TGTGCCAGCAGTTTCCGGCAACCGAACACTGAAGCTTTCTTT.

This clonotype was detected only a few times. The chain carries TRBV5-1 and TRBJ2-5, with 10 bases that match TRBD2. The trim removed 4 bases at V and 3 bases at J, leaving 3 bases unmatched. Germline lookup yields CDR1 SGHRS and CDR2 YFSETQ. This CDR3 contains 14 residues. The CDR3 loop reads CASSPGTSEETQYF. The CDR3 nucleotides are TGCGCCAGCAGCCCCGGGACTAGCGAAGAGACCCAGTACTTC.

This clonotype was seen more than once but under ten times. The CDR3 loop is CSVRALGGKKLFF. The CDR3 DNA sequence: TGCAGCGTTCGGGCACTCGGAGGAAAAAAACTGTTTTTT. This rearrangement joins TRBV29-1 to TRBJ1-4; D is unclear. Trimming shortened V by 5 bases and J by 9 bases, and 16 bases separated the two germline ends. This CDR3 region has 13 residues. Germline V gene sequence: CDR1 SQVTM, CDR2 ANQGSEA.

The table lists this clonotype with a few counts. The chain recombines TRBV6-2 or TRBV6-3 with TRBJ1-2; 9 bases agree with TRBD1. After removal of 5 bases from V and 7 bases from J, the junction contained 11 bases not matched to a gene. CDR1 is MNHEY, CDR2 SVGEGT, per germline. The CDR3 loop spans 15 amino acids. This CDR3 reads CASSPFPGQGSGYTF. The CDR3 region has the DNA TGTGCCAGCAGTCCCTTTCCGGGACAGGGAAGTGGCTACACCTTC.

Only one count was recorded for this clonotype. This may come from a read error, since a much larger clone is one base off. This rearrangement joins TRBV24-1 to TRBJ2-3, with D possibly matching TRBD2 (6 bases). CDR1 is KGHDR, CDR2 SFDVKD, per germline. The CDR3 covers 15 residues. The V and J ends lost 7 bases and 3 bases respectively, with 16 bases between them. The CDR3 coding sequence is TGTGCCACCAGGACCGGCGGGAAGACTACAGATACGCAGTATTTT. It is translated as CATRTGGKTTDTQYF.

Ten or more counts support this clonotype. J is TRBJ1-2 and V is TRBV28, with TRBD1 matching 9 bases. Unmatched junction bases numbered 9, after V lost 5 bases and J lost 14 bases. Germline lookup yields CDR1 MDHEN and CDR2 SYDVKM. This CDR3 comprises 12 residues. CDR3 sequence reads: CASSNPQGAETF. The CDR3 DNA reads TGTGCCAGCAGTAACCCACAGGGGGCGGAAACCTTC.

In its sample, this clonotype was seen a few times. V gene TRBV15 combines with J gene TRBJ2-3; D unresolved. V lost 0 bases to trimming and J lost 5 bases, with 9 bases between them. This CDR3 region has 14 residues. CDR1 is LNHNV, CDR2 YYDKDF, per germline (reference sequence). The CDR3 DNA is TGTGCCACCAGCAGAGAAGGCAGGAAAGATACGCAGTATTTT. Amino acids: CATSREGRKDTQYF.

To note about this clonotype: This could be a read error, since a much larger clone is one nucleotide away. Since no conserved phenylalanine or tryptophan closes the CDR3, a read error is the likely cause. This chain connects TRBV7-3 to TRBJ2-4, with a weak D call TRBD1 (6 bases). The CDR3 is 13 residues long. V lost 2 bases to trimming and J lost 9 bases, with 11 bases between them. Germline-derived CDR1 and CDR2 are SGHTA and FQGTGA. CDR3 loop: CASSLYRETIQYV. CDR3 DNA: TGTGCCAGCAGCTTATACAGGGAAACCATTCAGTACGTC.

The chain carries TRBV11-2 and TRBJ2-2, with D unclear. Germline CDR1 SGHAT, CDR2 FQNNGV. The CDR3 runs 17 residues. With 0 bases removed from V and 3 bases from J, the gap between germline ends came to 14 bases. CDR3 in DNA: TGTGCCAGCAGCTTAGATCTCCTGCCGACTTACACCGGGGAGCTGTTTTTT. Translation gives CASSLDLLPTYTGELFF.

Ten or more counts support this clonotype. In DNA, the CDR3 is TGCAGCGTTGCAGGGTTGGGCACAGATACGCAGTATTTT. Translated: CSVAGLGTDTQYF. This sequence joins TRBV29-1 and TRBJ2-3; D possibly corresponds to TRBD1 (5 bases). V lost 4 bases and J 1 base, leaving 9 bases between the germline ends. Germline-derived CDR1 and CDR2 are SQVTM and ANQGSEA. This CDR3 has 13 residues.

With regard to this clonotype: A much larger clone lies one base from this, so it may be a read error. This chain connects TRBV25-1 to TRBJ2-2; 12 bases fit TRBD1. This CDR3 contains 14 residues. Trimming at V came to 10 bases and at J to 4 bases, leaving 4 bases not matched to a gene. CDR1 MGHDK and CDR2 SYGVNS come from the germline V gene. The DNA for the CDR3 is TGTGCCACCAGGGACAGGGGGCTCACCGGGGAGCTGTTTTTT. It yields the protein CATRDRGLTGELFF.

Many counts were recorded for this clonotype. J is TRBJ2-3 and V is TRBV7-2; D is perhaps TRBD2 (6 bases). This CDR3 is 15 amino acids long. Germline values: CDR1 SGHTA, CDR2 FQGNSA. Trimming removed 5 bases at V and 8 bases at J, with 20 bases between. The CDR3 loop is CASSQSGSAYSTQYF. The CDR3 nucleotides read TGTGCCAGCAGCCAAAGCGGGTCCGCCTATAGTACGCAGTATTTT.

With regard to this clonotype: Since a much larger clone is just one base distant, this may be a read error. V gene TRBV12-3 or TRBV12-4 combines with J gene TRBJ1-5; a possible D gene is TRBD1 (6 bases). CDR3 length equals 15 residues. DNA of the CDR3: TGTGCCAGCAGTCTTACCGGGACACAGAATCAGCCCCAGCCTTTT. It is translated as CASSLTGTQNQPQPF.

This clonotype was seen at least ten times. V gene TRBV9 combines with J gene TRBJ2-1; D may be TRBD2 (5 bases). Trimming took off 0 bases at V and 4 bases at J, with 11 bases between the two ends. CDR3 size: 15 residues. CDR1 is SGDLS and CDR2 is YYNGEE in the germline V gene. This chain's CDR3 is CASSVEVLVYNEQFF. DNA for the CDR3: TGTGCCAGCAGCGTAGAAGTACTAGTTTACAATGAGCAGTTCTTC. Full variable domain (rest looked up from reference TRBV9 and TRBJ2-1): DSGVTQTPKHLITATGQRVTLRCSPRSGDLSVYWYQQSLDQGLQFLIQYYNGEERAKGNILERFSAQQFPDLHSELNLSSLELGDSALYFCASSVEVLVYNEQFFGPGTRLTVL.

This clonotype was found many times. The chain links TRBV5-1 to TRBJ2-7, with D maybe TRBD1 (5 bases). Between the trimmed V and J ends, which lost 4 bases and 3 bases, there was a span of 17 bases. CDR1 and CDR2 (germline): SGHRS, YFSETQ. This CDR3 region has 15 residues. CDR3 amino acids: CASSEEQAQVYEQYF. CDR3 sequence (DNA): TGCGCCAGCAGCGAAGAACAGGCTCAAGTCTACGAGCAGTACTTC.

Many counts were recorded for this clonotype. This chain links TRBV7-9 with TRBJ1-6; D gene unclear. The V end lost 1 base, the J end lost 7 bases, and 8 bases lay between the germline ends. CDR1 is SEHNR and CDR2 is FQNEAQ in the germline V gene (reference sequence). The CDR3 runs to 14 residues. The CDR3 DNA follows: TGTGCCAGCAGCTTAGGGGCCTCCAATTCACCCCTCCACTTT. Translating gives CASSLGASNSPLHF.

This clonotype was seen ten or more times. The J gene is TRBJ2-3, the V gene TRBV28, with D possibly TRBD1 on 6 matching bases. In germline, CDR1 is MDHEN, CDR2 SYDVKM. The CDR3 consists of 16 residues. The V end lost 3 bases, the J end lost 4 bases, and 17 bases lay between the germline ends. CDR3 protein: CASSFRDIDTSDTQYF. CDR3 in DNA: TGTGCCAGCAGTTTCCGGGACATAGATACATCAGATACGCAGTATTTT. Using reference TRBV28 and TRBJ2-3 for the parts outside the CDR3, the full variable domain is DVKVTQSSRYLVKRTGEKVFLECVQDMDHENMFWYRQDPGLGLRLIYFSYDVKMKEKGDIPEGYSVSREKKERFSLILESASTNQTSMYLCASSFRDIDTSDTQYFGPGTRLTVL.

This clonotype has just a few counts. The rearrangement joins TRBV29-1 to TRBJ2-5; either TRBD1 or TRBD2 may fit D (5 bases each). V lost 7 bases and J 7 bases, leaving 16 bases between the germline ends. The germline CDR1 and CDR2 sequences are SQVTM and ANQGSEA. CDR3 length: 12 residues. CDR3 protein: CSGTLGAGTQYF. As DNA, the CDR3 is TGCAGCGGAACACTAGGGGCGGGGACCCAGTACTTC.

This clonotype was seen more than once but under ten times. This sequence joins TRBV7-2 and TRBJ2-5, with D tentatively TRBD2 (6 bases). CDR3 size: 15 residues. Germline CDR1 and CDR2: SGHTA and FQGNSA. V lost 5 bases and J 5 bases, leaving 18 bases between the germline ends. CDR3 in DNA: TGTGCCAGCAGCGAACTGAGCGGGCACGGGGAGACCCAGTACTTC. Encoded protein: CASSELSGHGETQYF. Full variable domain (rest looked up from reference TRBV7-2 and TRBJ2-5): GAGVSQSPSNKVTEKGKDVELRCDPISGHTALYWYRQSLGQGLEFLIYFQGNSAPDKSGLPSDRFSAERTGGSVSTLTIQRTQQEDSAVYLCASSELSGHGETQYFGPGTRLLVL.

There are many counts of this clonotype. The chain's CDR3 is CASSLDRGREKLFF. CDR3 sequence (DNA): TGCGCCAGCAGCTTGGACAGGGGTCGTGAAAAACTGTTTTTT. This chain links TRBV5-1 with TRBJ1-4, with 7 nucleotides matching TRBD1. This CDR3 comprises 14 residues. Germline-derived CDR1 and CDR2 are SGHRS and YFSETQ. With 0 bases clipped from V and 7 bases from J, the junction kept 3 bases outside the gene matches.

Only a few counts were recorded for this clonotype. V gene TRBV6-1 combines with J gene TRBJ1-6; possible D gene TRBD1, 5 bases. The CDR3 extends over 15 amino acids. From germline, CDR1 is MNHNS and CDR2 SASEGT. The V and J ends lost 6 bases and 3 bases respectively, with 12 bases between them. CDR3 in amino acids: CASSPWDDYNSPLHF. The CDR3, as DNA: TGTGCCAGCAGCCCATGGGACGACTATAATTCACCCCTCCACTTT.

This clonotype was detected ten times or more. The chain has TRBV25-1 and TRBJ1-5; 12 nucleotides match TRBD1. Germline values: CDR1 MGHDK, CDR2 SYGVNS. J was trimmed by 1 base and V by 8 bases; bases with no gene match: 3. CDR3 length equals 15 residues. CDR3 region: CASGTGGASNQPQHF. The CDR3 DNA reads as TGTGCCAGCGGGACAGGGGGCGCGAGCAATCAGCCCCAGCATTTT.

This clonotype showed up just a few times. The CDR3 DNA reads TGCAGTGCTAAAGATCCCTATCCACAGGGCGCTAACTATGGCTACACCTTC. This gives the protein CSAKDPYPQGANYGYTF. The gene calls are TRBV20-1 and TRBJ1-2; TRBD1 might be the D (6 bases). CDR3 length: 17 amino acids. Per the germline V gene, CDR1 is DFQATT and CDR2 is SNEGSKA (reference sequence). V lost 4 bases and J lost 0, with 21 bases in between.

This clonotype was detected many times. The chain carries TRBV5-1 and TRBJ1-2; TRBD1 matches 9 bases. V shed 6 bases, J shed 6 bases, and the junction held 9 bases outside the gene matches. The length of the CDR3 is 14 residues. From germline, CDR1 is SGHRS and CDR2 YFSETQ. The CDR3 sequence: CASTPLGTGNGYTF. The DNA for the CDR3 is TGCGCCAGCACCCCCCTCGGGACAGGGAATGGCTACACCTTC.

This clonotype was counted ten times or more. DNA of the CDR3: TGTGCCAGCAGCCAAGAATGGGGAGGTACCTACGAGCAGTACTTC. Translation: CASSQEWGGTYEQYF. The genes are TRBV4-2 and TRBJ2-7; TRBD2 is a possible D gene (6 bases). The CDR3 has 15 amino acids. V was shortened by 0 bases and J by 2 bases, with 11 bases between the two germline ends. Germline assignment: CDR1 LGHNA and CDR2 YNFKEQ.

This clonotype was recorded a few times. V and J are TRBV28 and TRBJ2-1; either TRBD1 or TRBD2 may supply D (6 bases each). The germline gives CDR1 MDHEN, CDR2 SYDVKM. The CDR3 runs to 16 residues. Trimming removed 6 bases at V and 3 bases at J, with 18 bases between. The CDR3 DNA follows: TGTGCCAGCAGCCCGGAGGGTACAGGGATCTACAATGAGCAGTTCTTC. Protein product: CASSPEGTGIYNEQFF.

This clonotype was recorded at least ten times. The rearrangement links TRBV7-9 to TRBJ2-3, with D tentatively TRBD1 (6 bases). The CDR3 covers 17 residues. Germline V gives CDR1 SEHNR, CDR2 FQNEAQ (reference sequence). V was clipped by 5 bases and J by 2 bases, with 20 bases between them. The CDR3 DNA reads TGTGCCAGCAGCGTCTTTGGGACAAGGGATTTCACAGATACGCAGTATTTT. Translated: CASSVFGTRDFTDTQYF.